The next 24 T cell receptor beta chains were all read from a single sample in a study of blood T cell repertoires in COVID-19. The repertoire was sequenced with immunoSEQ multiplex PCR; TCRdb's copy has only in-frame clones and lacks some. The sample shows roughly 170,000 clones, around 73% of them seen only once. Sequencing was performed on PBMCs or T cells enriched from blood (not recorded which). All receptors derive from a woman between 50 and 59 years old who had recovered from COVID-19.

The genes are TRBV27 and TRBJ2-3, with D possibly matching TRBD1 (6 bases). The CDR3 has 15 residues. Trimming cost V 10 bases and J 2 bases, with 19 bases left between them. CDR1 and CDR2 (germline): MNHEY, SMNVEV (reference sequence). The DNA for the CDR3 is TGTGCCACCAGGGGTTATTGGCGGAACACAGATACGCAGTATTTT. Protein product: CATRGYWRNTDTQYF.

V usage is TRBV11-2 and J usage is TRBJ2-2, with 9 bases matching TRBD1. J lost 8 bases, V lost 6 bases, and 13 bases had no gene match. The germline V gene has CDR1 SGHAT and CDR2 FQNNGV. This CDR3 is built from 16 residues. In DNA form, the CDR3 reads TGTGCCAGCAGGCTAACAGGGGGCTTTCAAGCGGGGGAGCTGTTTTTT. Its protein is CASRLTGGFQAGELFF.

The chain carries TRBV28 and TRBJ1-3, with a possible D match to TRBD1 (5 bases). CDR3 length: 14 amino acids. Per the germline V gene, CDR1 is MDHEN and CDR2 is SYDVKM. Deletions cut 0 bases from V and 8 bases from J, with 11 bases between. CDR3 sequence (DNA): TGTGCCAGCAGTTTATGGTCCAGGGTAGACACCATATATTTT. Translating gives CASSLWSRVDTIYF.

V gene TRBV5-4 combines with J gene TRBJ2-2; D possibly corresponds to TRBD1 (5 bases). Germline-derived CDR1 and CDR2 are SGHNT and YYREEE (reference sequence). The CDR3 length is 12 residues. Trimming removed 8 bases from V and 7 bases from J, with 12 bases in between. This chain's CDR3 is CASTKRGGELFF. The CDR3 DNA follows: TGTGCCAGTACGAAAAGGGGCGGGGAGCTGTTTTTT.

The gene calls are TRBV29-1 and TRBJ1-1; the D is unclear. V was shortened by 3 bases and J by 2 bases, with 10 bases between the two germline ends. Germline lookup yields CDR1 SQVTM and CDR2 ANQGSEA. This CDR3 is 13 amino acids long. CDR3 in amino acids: CSVDFGFNTEAFF. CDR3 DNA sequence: TGCAGCGTTGATTTCGGGTTCAACACTGAAGCTTTCTTT.

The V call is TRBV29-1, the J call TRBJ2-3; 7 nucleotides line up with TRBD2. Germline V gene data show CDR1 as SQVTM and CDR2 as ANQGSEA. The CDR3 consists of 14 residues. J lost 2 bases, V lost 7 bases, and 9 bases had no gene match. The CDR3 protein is CSDLGRGATDTQYF. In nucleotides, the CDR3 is TGCAGCGACCTTGGGAGGGGAGCCACAGATACGCAGTATTTT.

DNA of the CDR3: TGTGCCTGGAGTTCCGGGACCGGGAGGGGAGGCAACTATGGCTACACCTTC. This translates into CAWSSGTGRGGNYGYTF. The chain is built from TRBV30 and TRBJ1-2; D perhaps matches TRBD1 (5 bases). The V gene's germline CDR1 is GTSNPN and CDR2 SVGIG (reference sequence). V dropped 2 bases and J dropped 2 bases, with 21 bases sitting between them. This CDR3 is built from 17 residues. The whole variable domain, filled in from reference TRBV30 and TRBJ1-2, reads SQTIHQWPATLVQPVGSPLSLECTVEGTSNPNLYWYRQAAGRGLQLLFYSVGIGQISSEVPQNLSASRPQDRQFILSSKKLLLSDSGFYLCAWSSGTGRGGNYGYTFGSGTRLTVV.

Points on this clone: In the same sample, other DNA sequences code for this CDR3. CDR3 in DNA: TGTGCCAGCAGTTTAGGGGGAGACACTGAAGCTTTCTTT. Amino acid sequence: CASSLGGDTEAFF. The J gene is TRBJ1-1, the V gene TRBV12-3 or TRBV12-4; D not resolved. The CDR3 runs 13 residues. The V end lost 1 base, the J end lost 3 bases, and 6 bases lay between the germline ends.

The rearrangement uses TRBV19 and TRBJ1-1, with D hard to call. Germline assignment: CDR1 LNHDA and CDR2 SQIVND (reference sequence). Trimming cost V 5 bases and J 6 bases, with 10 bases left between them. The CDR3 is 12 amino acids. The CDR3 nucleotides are TGTGCCAGTAGTCTCGCGAATTCTGAAGCTTTCTTT. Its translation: CASSLANSEAFF.

In nucleotides, the CDR3 is TGTGCCAGCTCAGGGGGCTACGAAGCTTTCTTT. Its protein is CASSGGYEAFF. This chain connects TRBV2 to TRBJ1-1; 8 bases map to TRBD1. The CDR3 consists of 11 residues. The V segment lost 8 bases and the J segment 8 bases; nucleotides outside the gene matches: 4. In germline, CDR1 is SNHLY, CDR2 FYNNEI.

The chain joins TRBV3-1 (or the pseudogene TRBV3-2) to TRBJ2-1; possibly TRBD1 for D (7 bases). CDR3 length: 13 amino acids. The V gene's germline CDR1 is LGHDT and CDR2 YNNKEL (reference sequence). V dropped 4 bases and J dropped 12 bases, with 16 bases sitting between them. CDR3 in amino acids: CASSLSAGGTQFF. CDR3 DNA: TGTGCCAGCAGCCTATCAGCAGGGGGGACGCAGTTCTTC.

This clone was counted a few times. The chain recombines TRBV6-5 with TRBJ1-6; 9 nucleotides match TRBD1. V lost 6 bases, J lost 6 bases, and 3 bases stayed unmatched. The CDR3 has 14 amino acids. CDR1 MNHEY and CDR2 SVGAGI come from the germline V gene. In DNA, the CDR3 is TGTGCCAGCAGGTCACAGGGGGCTAATTCACCCCTCCACTTT. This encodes CASRSQGANSPLHF.

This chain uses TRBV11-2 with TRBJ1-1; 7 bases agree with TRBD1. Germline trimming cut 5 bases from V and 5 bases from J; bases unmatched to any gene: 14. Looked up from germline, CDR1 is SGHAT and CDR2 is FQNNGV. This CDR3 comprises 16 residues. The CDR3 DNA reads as TGTGCCAGCAGCCCCTGGACAGGATTGGGGAGTACTGAAGCTTTCTTT. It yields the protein CASSPWTGLGSTEAFF. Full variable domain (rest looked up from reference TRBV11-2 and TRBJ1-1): EAGVAQSPRYKIIEKRQSVAFWCNPISGHATLYWYQQILGQGPKLLIQFQNNGVVDDSQLPKDRFSAERLKGVDSTLKIQPAKLEDSAVYLCASSPWTGLGSTEAFFGQGTRLTVV.

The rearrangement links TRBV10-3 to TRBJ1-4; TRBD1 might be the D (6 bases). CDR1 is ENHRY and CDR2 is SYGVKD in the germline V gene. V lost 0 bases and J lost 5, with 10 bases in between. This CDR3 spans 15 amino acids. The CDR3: CAISESTGPNEKLFF. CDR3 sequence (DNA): TGTGCCATCAGTGAGTCGACAGGCCCAAATGAAAAACTGTTTTTT.

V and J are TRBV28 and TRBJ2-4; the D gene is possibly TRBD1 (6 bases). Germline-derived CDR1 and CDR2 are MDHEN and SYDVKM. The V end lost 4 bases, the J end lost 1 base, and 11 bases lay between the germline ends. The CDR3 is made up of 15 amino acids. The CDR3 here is CASSSRQVAKNIQYF. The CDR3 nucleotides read TGTGCCAGCAGTTCCCGACAGGTGGCCAAAAACATTCAGTACTTC.

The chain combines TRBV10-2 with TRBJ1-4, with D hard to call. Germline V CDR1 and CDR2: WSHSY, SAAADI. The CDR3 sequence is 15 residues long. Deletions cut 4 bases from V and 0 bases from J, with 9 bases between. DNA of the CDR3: TGCGCCAGCAGTGTCCGTACTGCAACTAATGAAAAACTGTTTTTT. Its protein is CASSVRTATNEKLFF.

The CDR3 reads CASSETDTTNEKLFF. The CDR3 DNA reads as TGTGCCAGTAGTGAAACAGATACAACTAATGAAAAACTGTTTTTT. This chain connects TRBV19 to TRBJ1-4; no definite D call. The V gene's germline CDR1 is LNHDA and CDR2 SQIVND (reference sequence). The CDR3 runs to 15 residues. Trimming cost V 5 bases and J 0 bases, with 10 bases left between them.

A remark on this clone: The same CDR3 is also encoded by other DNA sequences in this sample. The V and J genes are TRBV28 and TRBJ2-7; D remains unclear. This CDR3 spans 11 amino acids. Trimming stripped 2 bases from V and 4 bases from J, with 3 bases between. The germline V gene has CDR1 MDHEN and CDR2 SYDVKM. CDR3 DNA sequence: TGTGCCAGCAGTTTACGGTACGAGCAGTACTTC. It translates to CASSLRYEQYF.

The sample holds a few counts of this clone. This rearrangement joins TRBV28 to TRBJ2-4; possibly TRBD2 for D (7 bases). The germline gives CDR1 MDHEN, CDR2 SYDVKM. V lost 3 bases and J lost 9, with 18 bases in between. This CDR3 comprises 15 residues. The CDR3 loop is CASSLGGASSIIQYF. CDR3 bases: TGTGCCAGCAGTTTGGGGGGGGCAAGCAGCATCATTCAGTACTTC.

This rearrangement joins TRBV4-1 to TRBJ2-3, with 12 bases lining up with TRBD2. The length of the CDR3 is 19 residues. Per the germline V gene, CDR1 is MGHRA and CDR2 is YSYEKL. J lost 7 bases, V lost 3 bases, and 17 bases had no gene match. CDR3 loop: CASSHTAGASGRAINTQYF. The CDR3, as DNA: TGCGCCAGCAGCCATACAGCTGGAGCTAGCGGGAGGGCCATCAATACGCAGTATTTT.

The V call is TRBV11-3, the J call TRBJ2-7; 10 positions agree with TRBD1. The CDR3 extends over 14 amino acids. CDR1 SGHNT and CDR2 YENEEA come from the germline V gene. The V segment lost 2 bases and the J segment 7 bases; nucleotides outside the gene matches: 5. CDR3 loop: CASSLRQGAREQYF. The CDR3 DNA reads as TGTGCCAGCAGCTTAAGACAGGGGGCGCGAGAGCAGTACTTC.

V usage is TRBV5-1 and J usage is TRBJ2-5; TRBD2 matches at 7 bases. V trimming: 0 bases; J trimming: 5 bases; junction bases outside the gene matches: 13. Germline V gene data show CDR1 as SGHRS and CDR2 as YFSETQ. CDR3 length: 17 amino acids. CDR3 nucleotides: TGCGCCAGCAGCTTGGAGGTGGGAGGGATGGCGTTGGAGACCCAGTACTTC. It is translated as CASSLEVGGMALETQYF. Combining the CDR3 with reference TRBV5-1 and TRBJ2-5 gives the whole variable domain KAGVTQTPRYLIKTRGQQVTLSCSPISGHRSVSWYQQTPGQGLQFLFEYFSETQRNKGNFPGRFSGRQFSNSRSEMNVSTLELGDSALYLCASSLEVGGMALETQYFGPGTRLLVL.

This CDR3 reads CASSPDGLAGTQETQYF. The DNA of the CDR3 is TGTGCCAGTAGTCCAGATGGACTAGCGGGGACGCAAGAGACCCAGTACTTC. The V and J genes are TRBV19 and TRBJ2-5, with 12 bases that match TRBD2. The CDR3 spans 17 residues. J gave up 2 bases and V 5 bases, and 9 bases lay outside the gene matches. CDR1 and CDR2 (germline): LNHDA, SQIVND (reference sequence). Variable domain in full (rest from reference TRBV19 and TRBJ2-5): DGGITQSPKYLFRKEGQNVTLSCEQNLNHDAMYWYRQDPGQGLRLIYYSQIVNDFQKGDIAEGYSVSREKKESFPLTVTSAQKNPTAFYLCASSPDGLAGTQETQYFGPGTRLLVL.

The CDR3 DNA reads as TGTGCCAGCAGCCATCACGACAGGGGGAACTATGGCTACACCTTC. Its protein is CASSHHDRGNYGYTF. The V call is TRBV3-1 (or the pseudogene TRBV3-2), the J call TRBJ1-2; 9 nucleotides match TRBD1. The CDR3 runs to 15 residues. The germline gives CDR1 LGHDT, CDR2 YNNKEL (reference sequence). V gave up 3 bases and J gave up 2 bases; unmatched junction bases: 4.